Listed here is a single T cell receptor beta chain. What it recognizes is unknown. This sample stems from a study of cytotoxic CD8 clonotypes in ibrutinib-treated CLL. Background on the study: By median around 70 months, around twelve had progressed and approximately 15 stayed remitted; responses had been 2 complete and approximately 24 partial.

The protocol was immunoSEQ multiplex PCR, while the TCRdb copy is restricted to in-frame clones and leaves out a portion. Among approximately 50,000 clones listed, roughly 70% were seen once. CDR1 and CDR2 (germline): SGHNT, YENEEA. V gave up 1 base and J gave up 2 bases, with 14 bases separating them. The CDR3 totals 17 residues. Whole-study results and caveats: Age-matched healthy donor levels were exceeded by baseline clonality, which tracked circulating CD8+ T-cell counts.

Here the sequenced sample was PBMCs, taken after 12 months of ibrutinib treatment. The receptor's source is a human donor with chronic lymphocytic leukemia. The rearrangement uses TRBV11-3 and TRBJ2-2; D perhaps matches TRBD1 (5 bases). The CDR3 DNA is TGTGCCAGCAGCTTAGTTGGGGCCATTTCTAACACCGGGGAGCTGTTTTTT. Its protein product is CASSLVGAISNTGELFF.